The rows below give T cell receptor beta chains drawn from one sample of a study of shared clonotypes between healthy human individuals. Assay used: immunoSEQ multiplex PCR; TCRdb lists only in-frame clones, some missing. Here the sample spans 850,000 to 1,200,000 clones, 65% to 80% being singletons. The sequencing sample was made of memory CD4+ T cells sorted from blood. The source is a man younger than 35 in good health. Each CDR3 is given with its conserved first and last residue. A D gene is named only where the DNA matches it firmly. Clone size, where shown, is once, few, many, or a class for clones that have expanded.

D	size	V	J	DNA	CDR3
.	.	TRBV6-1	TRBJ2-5	TGTGCCAGCAGTGATAGGGATATAGGGACCCAGTACTTC	CASSDRDIGTQYF
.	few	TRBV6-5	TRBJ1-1	TGTGCCAGCAGGGGTCACCGGAACACTGAAGCTTTCTTT	CASRGHRNTEAFF
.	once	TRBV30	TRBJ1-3	TGTGCCTGGCCCCACGGCTCTGGAAACACCATATATTTT	CAWPHGSGNTIYF
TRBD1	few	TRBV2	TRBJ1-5	TGTGCCAGCAGGTCGGGACAGGTTCCTCAGCCCCAGCATTTT	CASRSGQVPQPQHF
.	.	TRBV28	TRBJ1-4	TGTGCCAGCACCTCCCCGGACCTAGGGGGGGAAAAACTGTTTTTT	CASTSPDLGGEKLFF
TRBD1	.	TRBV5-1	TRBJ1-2	TGCGCCAGCAGCCCAGGGACAGGGATTGGCTACACCTTC	CASSPGTGIGYTF
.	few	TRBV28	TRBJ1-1	TGTGCCAGCAGCTGGGGTATCGCTGAAGCTTTCTTT	CASSWGIAEAFF
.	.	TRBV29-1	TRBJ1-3	TGCAGCGTTGAATCGGGGGCTGGAAACACCATATATTTT	CSVESGAGNTIYF
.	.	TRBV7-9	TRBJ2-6	TGTGCCAGCAGCCACTCTTGGACTCCGGACTCTGGGGCCAACGTCCTGACTTTC	CASSHSWTPDSGANVLTF
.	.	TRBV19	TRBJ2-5	TGTGCCAGTAGTATATCGGGACTGCAAGAGACCCAGTACTTC	CASSISGLQETQYF
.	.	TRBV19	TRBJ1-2	TGTGCCAGTAGTATTGGGGCAGGAGGCTCTGGCTACACCTTC	CASSIGAGGSGYTF
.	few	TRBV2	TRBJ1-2	TGTGCCAGCAGCCAGAAGAGGGGAGAGTATAGCGGCTACACCTTC	CASSQKRGEYSGYTF
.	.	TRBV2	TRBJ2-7	TGTGCCAGCAGTTTCAGTGAGGGCAGCCACGAGCAGTACTTC	CASSFSEGSHEQYF
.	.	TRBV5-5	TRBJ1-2	TGTGCCAGCAGCTTGGGGTGGGCGTTAAACTATGGCTACACCTTC	CASSLGWALNYGYTF
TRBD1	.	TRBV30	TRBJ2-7	TGTGCCTGGAGTGTAAGGGGGCAGGGTGGATACGAGCAGTACTTC	CAWSVRGQGGYEQYF
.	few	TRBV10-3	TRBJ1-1	TGTGCCATCAGTGAGTCGGTGGTGAACACTGAAGCTTTCTTT	CAISESVVNTEAFF